This T cell receptor beta chain comes out of a study of blood T cell repertoires in COVID-19. Study as a whole: Samples representing acute and convalescent COVID-19 were sourced from the United States, Italy and Spain. PBMCs, B-cell-depleted T cells, or T cells were the source of the cDNA or gDNA that made up the material.

Original handling: Estimation of nucleated cell counts was performed using reference gene primer amplification. Method: immunoSEQ multiplex PCR; TCRdb's copy keeps in-frame clones and lacks some. D and trimming were read from the DNA, whereas the V and J calls and clone size are those reported in that table. The sample has 80,000 or so clones; 77% are singletons. Trimming shortened V by 5 bases and J by 6 bases, and 17 bases separated the two germline ends. Germline assignment: CDR1 SGHRS and CDR2 YFSETQ. The CDR3 extends over 15 amino acids. The TCR originated in a human donor in a cohort sampled during active COVID-19. The genes are TRBV5-1 and TRBJ2-2; D not resolved. Sequenced input: peripheral blood. The CDR3 sequence is CASSFSGSWSGELFF. The CDR3 region has the DNA TGCGCCAGCAGTTTCTCAGGATCTTGGTCCGGGGAGCTGTTTTTT. The entire variable domain, with the rest obtained from reference TRBV5-1 and TRBJ2-2, is as follows: KAGVTQTPRYLIKTRGQQVTLSCSPISGHRSVSWYQQTPGQGLQFLFEYFSETQRNKGNFPGRFSGRQFSNSRSEMNVSTLELGDSALYLCASSFSGSWSGELFFGEGSRLTVL.